This TCR beta chain came from a study of blood T cell repertoires in COVID-19 (TCRdb year 2020). About the investigation overall: Samples from collaborators originated in the United States, Italy and Spain and spanned both the acute and convalescent phases of COVID-19. The prospective study material was composed of cDNA or gDNA derived from T cells, B-cell-depleted T cells, or PBMCs. Deeply sampled blood TCRbeta repertoires from subjects exposed to, actively infected with, or recovered from COVID-19 were included in the dataset. A freely available public database, intended as a resource for researchers studying the immune response to SARS-CoV-2, is where the repertoires were released. The samples were drawn from two sources: the first 160 participants of the ongoing ImmuneRACE study, and approximately 1,300 subjects contributed by 6 global collaborators. Sample metadata almost always included a de-identified subject ID, COVID-19 status, age in years and sex. Where HLA class I and class II types were available, the types were taken from metadata supplied by the sample provider, not from assay-based typing.

Participants in the prospective study were enrolled through a virtual design, were aged 18 to 89 years, and lived in roughly 24 United States geographic areas. In the prospective study, participants were assigned to cohorts based on the clinical history participants reported in a screening survey and a study questionnaire. In the prospective study, whole blood, serum and a nasopharyngeal or oropharyngeal swab were collected from each participant by mobile phlebotomists. Additional blood draws and questionnaires over an approximately 2-month period could optionally be provided by prospective study participants. Prospective study blood samples were shipped either frozen or at room temperature before DNA extraction. With regard to this clone: Its antigen is unknown. One base away there is no much larger clone; base qualities are not given.

The immunoSEQ Assay, a bias-controlled multiplex PCR, was used to amplify TCRbeta CDR3 regions from genomic DNA. Turning to the authors' computational methods: Within the assay, amplification of reference gene primers was used to estimate how many nucleated cells each sample contained. Sequence reads were collapsed and filtered to measure the absolute abundance of every unique TCRbeta CDR3 rearrangement. For each sample, productive Simpson clonality was calculated as the square root of Simpson's diversity index over productive rearrangements. TCRdb provides this immuneACCESS table in a form limited to in-frame rearrangements. Some clones are lacking; in checked studies, under half of them reflect an unresolved V gene, and why the rest are absent is not known. V and J calls and clone size are copied from that table; D and trimming were computed from the DNA. Present in this sample are hundreds of thousands of clones, 75% to 90% of which were seen just once. The top ten clonotypes cover about 6.3% of the sample.

General conclusions and limits of the study: The amount of clinical and demographic metadata varied by source and participant and was provided uncurated.

The CDR3 spans 15 residues, from the cysteine through the phenylalanine. Only CDR3 DNA remains: 45 bases, in frame from the first base. CDR1 SQVTM and CDR2 ANQGSEA were looked up in the germline V gene. The germline V end is reduced by 0 bases and the J end by 4 bases; junction bases left unmatched: 2. The chain links TRBV29-1 with TRBJ2-3, with 12 junctional bases fitting TRBD2. Sequencing input: PBMCs or T cells enriched from blood (not recorded which). The receptor was isolated from a woman aged 25 to 39 with acute COVID-19. The DNA reads TGCAGCGTTGAAGAGCTAGCGGGAGGGGCAGATACGCAGTATTTT. This encodes CSVEELAGGADTQYF.